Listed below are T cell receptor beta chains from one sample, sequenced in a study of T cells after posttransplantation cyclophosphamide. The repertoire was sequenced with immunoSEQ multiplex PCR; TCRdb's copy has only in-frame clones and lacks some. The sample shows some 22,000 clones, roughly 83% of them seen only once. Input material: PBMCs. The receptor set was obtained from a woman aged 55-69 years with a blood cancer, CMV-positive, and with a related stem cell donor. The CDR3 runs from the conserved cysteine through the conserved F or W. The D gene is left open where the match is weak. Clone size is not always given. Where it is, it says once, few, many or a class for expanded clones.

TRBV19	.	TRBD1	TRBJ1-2	TGTGCCAGTAGCCCGACCTCTACAGGGGTGAATGGCTACACCTTC	CASSPTSTGVNGYTF
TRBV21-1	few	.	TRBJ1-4	TGTGCCAGCAGCATCCGGAGAATCAATGAAAAACTGTTTTTT	CASSIRRINEKLFF
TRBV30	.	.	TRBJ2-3	TGTGCCTGGAGTAAACTAGATACGCAGTATTTT	CAWSKLDTQYF
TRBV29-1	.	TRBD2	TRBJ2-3	TGCAGCGTAATAAGCGGGAGGACAGATACGCAGTATTTT	CSVISGRTDTQYF
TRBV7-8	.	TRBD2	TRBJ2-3	TGTGCCACCGGACTAGCGGGAGCAGATACGCAGTATTTT	CATGLAGADTQYF
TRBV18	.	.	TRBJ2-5	TGTGCCAGCTCACCGCATGAGGAGACCCAGTACTTC	CASSPHEETQYF
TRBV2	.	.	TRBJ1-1	TGTGCCAGCAGTCCAGAGGGATTTACTGAAGCTTTCTTT	CASSPEGFTEAFF
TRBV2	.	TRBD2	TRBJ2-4	TGTGCCAGCAGGCGAGGGACTAGCCGAGCCAAAAACATTCAGTACTTC	CASRRGTSRAKNIQYF
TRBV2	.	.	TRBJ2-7	TGTGCCAGCAAGCGGGCCGGTACGAAAGGCGAGCAGTACTTC	CASKRAGTKGEQYF
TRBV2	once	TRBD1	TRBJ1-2	TGTGCCAGCAAAGAACAGGGGGCTGGGGGCTACACCTTC	CASKEQGAGGYTF
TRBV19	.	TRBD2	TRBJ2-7	TGTGCCAGTAGTCCAGGAACTAGCGGGAGCTCCTACGAGCAGTACTTC	CASSPGTSGSSYEQYF
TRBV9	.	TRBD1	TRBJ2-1	TGTGCCAGCAGCCCCGGGACAGGGAACTACAATGAGCAGTTCTTC	CASSPGTGNYNEQFF
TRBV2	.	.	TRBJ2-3	TGTGCCAGCAGCGCCCGGGAGAACACAGATACGCAGTATTTT	CASSARENTDTQYF
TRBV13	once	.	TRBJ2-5	TGTGCCAGCAGCTTAGGCGGACACGGCCGGGAGACCCAGTACTTC	CASSLGGHGRETQYF
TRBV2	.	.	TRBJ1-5	TGTGCCAGCAGTGAAGAGGCAGTGACTAATCAGCCCCAGCATTTT	CASSEEAVTNQPQHF
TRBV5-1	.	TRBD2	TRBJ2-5	TGCGCCAGCAGCTTGGCCACGACTAGCGGACAAGAGACCCAGTACTTC	CASSLATTSGQETQYF
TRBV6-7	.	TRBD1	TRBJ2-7	TGTGCCAGCAGCCACGCCCGGGACAGGGGCCACGAGCAGTACTTC	CASSHARDRGHEQYF
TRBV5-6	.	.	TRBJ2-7	TGTGCCAGCAGCCCGGATCGGCAGAGGACCTACGAGCAGTACTTC	CASSPDRQRTYEQYF
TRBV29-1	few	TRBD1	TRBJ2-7	TGCAGCGTTGCGGGACAGGGCCCCTACTACGAGCAGTACTTC	CSVAGQGPYYEQYF
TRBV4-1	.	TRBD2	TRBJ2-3	TGCGCCAGCAGCCGAGGGTTATTACGCGGGGGTAGCACAGATACGCAGTATTTT	CASSRGLLRGGSTDTQYF
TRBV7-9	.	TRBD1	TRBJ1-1	TGTGCCAGCACCCTAGGACAGGGGCGCACTGAAGCTTTCTTT	CASTLGQGRTEAFF
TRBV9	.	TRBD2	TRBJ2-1	TGTGCCAGCTCCGAAGCGGGAGGGGCGCTAGGTGAGCAGTTCTTC	CASSEAGGALGEQFF
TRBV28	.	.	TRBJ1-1	TGTGCCAGCAGTTTAGGGGGCGCTGGGAACACTGAAGCTTTCTTT	CASSLGGAGNTEAFF
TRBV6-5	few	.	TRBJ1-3	TGTGCCAGCAGATCTGGGGGCCAGGGTAACACCATATATTTT	CASRSGGQGNTIYF
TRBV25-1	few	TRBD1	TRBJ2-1	TGTGCCAGCAGTCCAGGGGGCTGGAGGAATGAGCAGTTCTTC	CASSPGGWRNEQFF
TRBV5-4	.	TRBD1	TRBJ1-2	TGTGCCAGCAGCTTGTTGGGACAGGGGCTGTATGGCTACACCTTC	CASSLLGQGLYGYTF
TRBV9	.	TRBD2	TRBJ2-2	TGTGCCAGCAGCGTAGCTTTAGGCGGGAGGGATGGCGGGGAGCTGTTTTTT	CASSVALGGRDGGELFF
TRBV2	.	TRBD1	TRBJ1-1	TGTGCCAGCAGTGAGCCGGACAGGGTAGTAGCTTTCTTT	CASSEPDRVVAFF
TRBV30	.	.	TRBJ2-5	TGTGCCTGGAGTGTTAGGTTGTCAGCGTACGTGGAAGAGACCCAGTACTTC	CAWSVRLSAYVEETQYF
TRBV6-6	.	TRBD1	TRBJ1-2	TGTGCCAGCAGACCCGGGACAGTCTATGGCTACACCTTC	CASRPGTVYGYTF
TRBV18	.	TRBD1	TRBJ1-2	TGTGCCAGCTCACCCCCCGGACAGGAAGATGGCTACACCTTC	CASSPPGQEDGYTF
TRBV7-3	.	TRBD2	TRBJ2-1	TGTGCCAGCAGCTTATCATGGGGGCGGGAGGGCCGCGGTGAGCAGTTCTTC	CASSLSWGREGRGEQFF
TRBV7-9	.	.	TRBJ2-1	TGTGCCAGCAGCTTAGTGGGAGGGGGAAATGAGCAGTTCTTC	CASSLVGGGNEQFF
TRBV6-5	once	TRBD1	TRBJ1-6	TGTGCCAGCCGGACAGGGAATTCACCCCTCCACTTT	CASRTGNSPLHF
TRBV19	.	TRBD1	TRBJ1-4	TGTGCCAGTAGTATTCCGGGACAGTTTAATGAAAAACTGTTTTTT	CASSIPGQFNEKLFF
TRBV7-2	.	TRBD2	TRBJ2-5	TGTGCCAGCAGCCTCCAGCGGGAGAGGGGGGAGACCCAGTACTTC	CASSLQRERGETQYF
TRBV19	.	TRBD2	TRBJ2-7	TGTGCCAGTAGTGCCCGTCTAGCGGCCGAGCAGTACTTC	CASSARLAAEQYF
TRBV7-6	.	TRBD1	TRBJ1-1	TGTGCCAGCAGCTTAAGACAGGGTGCTATGAACACTGAAGCTTTCTTT	CASSLRQGAMNTEAFF
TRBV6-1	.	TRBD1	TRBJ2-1	TGTGCCAGCAGTGAAGATAACAGGGGCCTGACGTTCTTC	CASSEDNRGLTFF
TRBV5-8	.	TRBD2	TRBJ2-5	TGTGCCAGCAGATACAAAATGACTAGCGGGAGTAAAGAGACCCAGTACTTC	CASRYKMTSGSKETQYF
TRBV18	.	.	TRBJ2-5	TGTGCCAGCTCACCGTCACAGGGTGGCGGAGAGACCCAGTACTTC	CASSPSQGGGETQYF
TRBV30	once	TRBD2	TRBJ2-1	TGTGCCTGGAGTGCCCCCTTGACTAGCGGGAGTCGGAATGAGCAGTTCTTC	CAWSAPLTSGSRNEQFF
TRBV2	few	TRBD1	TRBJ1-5	TGTGCCAGCACTCGGACAGGGGGCAATCAGCCCCAGCATTTT	CASTRTGGNQPQHF
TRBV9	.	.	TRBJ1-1	TGTGCCAGCAGCCCGCGACAGTCCATGAACACTGAAGCTTTCTTT	CASSPRQSMNTEAFF
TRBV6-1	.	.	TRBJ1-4	TGTGCCAGCAGTGAGGGCAGGGGCGCCAGATCTAATGAAAAACTGTTTTTT	CASSEGRGARSNEKLFF
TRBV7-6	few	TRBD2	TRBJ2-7	TGTGCCAGCAGCCATGGCGGGGGGTGGAACGAGCAGTACTTC	CASSHGGGWNEQYF
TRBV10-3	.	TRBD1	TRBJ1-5	TGTGCCACGGCCGGGACAGCAGACAATCAGCCCCAGCATTTT	CATAGTADNQPQHF
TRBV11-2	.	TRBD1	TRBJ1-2	TGTGCCAGCAGCTTAGAACAGGGGTATGGCTACACCTTC	CASSLEQGYGYTF
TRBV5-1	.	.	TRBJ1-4	TGCGCCAGCAGTTGGGACTTCATACCAACCTTTAATGAAAAACTGTTTTTT	CASSWDFIPTFNEKLFF
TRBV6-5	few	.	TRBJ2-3	TGTGCCAGCAGTTACGTGCCGGGCGGGGCGGCGGATACGCAGTATTTT	CASSYVPGGAADTQYF
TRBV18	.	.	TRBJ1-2	TGTGCCAGCTCACCCGGGGAGCCCTATGGCTACACCTTC	CASSPGEPYGYTF
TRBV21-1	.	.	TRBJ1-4	TGTGCCAGCAGAACAGGGACTGAAAAACTGTTTTTT	CASRTGTEKLFF
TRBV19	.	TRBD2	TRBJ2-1	TGTGCCAGTAGTTATCTAGCGGGAGAGCAGTTCTTC	CASSYLAGEQFF
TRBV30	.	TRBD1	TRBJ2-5	TGTGCCTGGACAGGGGGCTTCTGGGAGACCCAGTACTTC	CAWTGGFWETQYF
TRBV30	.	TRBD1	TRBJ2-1	TGTGCCTGGAGTCCGGACAGGGATTACAATGAGCAGTTCTTC	CAWSPDRDYNEQFF